This is a list of T cell receptor beta chains from one sample in a study of blood T cells in healthy people across ages. TCRdb reanalysed the 5' RACE reads using MiXCR and keeps one entry per CDR3 protein. Of over a million distinct CDR3 sequences listed, around 55% are singletons. Sequenced input: blood. The source is a man between 18 and 35 years old in good health. The CDR3 runs from the conserved cysteine through the conserved F or W. Fields, in order: D gene, V gene, J gene, CDR3 length, clone size, CDR3 protein, CDR3 DNA. D genes are given only for firm matches. Clone size appears in some rows only: once, few, many, or a class for an expanded clone.

.	TRBV29-1	TRBJ1-1	15	.	CSVESFTGGGTEAFF	TGCAGCGTTGAAAGTTTCACCGGGGGAGGCACTGAAGCTTTCTTT
.	TRBV4-2	TRBJ1-4	16	.	CASSQVAQAGSEKLFF	TGTGCCAGCAGCCAAGTAGCCCAGGCAGGGAGCGAAAAACTGTTTTTT
.	TRBV15	TRBJ2-7	14	.	CATSRGGTPGEQYF	TGTGCCACCAGCAGAGGAGGCACGCCGGGCGAGCAGTACTTC
TRBD2	TRBV7-2	TRBJ2-1	16	.	CASSYSGGNSYNEQFF	TGTGCCAGCAGCTATAGCGGGGGGAACTCCTACAATGAGCAGTTCTTC
.	TRBV28	TRBJ2-4	13	.	CASSLFQGWEQYF	TGTGCCAGCAGTTTATTCCAGGGATGGGAGCAGTACTTC
.	TRBV4-2	TRBJ2-3	13	few	CASSQVGRATQYF	TGTGCCAGCAGCCAAGTAGGTAGGGCTACGCAGTATTTT
TRBD2	TRBV7-9	TRBJ2-1	10	.	CAAGVNEQFF	TGTGCCGCGGGAGTTAATGAGCAGTTCTTC
TRBD1	TRBV27	TRBJ1-2	14	.	CASNARGPNYGYTF	TGTGCCAGCAACGCAAGGGGGCCTAACTATGGCTACACCTTC
.	TRBV27	TRBJ2-7	11	.	CAGTGGYEQYF	TGTGCCGGCACTGGGGGGTACGAGCAGTACTTC
.	TRBV15	TRBJ1-2	19	.	CATSRDWVAVEDLGHGYTF	TGTGCCACCAGCAGAGATTGGGTGGCAGTGGAGGATCTCGGCCATGGCTACACCTTC
.	TRBV12-3/TRBV12-4	TRBJ2-3	11	.	CAGSLTDAQYF	TGTGCCGGCAGTTTGACAGATGCGCAGTATTTT
.	TRBV29-1	TRBJ2-7	13	.	CSVEEAVQGGQYF	TGCAGCGTTGAAGAGGCGGTACAAGGGGGACAGTACTTC
.	TRBV6-6	TRBJ1-6	16	.	CASSNQGYSYNSPLHF	TGTGCCAGCAGTAACCAGGGGTACTCCTATAATTCACCCCTCCACTTT
TRBD2	TRBV27	TRBJ2-7	16	.	CASSSTSGRAYNEQYF	TGTGCCAGCAGTTCCACTAGCGGGAGGGCCTACAATGAGCAGTACTTC
.	TRBV7-2	TRBJ1-5	16	.	CASSFSGTHGNQPQHF	TGTGCCAGCAGCTTTTCCGGGACACACGGCAATCAGCCCCAGCATTTT
.	TRBV15	TRBJ2-7	14	.	CATSRDPVSYEQYF	TGTGCCACCAGCAGAGATCCAGTTTCCTACGAGCAGTACTTC
TRBD2	TRBV4-2	TRBJ2-3	16	.	CASSHPGLAEADTQYF	TGTGCCAGCAGCCACCCGGGACTAGCGGAGGCAGATACGCAGTATTTT
.	TRBV12-3/TRBV12-4	TRBJ2-5	14	.	CASSLAPPMGTQYF	TGTGCCAGCAGTTTAGCACCCCCGATGGGGACCCAGTACTTC
TRBD1	TRBV12-3/TRBV12-4	TRBJ2-5	15	.	CASSSPGTVGETQYF	TGTGCCAGCAGTTCCCCCGGGACAGTTGGGGAGACCCAGTACTTC
.	TRBV7-9	TRBJ2-3	15	.	CASSLGETVSDTQYF	TGTGCCAGCAGCTTAGGTGAGACTGTTTCAGATACGCAGTATTTT
.	TRBV27	TRBJ2-3	12	.	CASSLYPDTQYF	TGTGCCAGCAGTTTATATCCAGATACGCAGTATTTT
TRBD1	TRBV28	TRBJ1-1	14	.	CASRNRGLSTEAFF	TGTGCCAGCAGAAACAGGGGGCTGAGCACTGAAGCTTTCTTT
.	TRBV29-1	TRBJ1-5	13	.	CSVGQGSGQPQHF	TGCAGCGTTGGGCAGGGGTCTGGGCAGCCCCAGCATTTT
.	TRBV5-5	TRBJ1-5	16	few	CASSQDPKRSNQPQHF	TGTGCCAGCAGCCAAGATCCAAAGAGGAGCAATCAGCCCCAGCATTTT
.	TRBV25-1	TRBJ2-1	15	.	CASSEYKTGISEQFF	TGTGCCAGCAGTGAATATAAGACGGGAATTAGCGAGCAGTTCTTC
.	TRBV7-9	TRBJ1-1	13	few	CASLKGTKTEAFF	TGTGCCAGCCTTAAGGGGACAAAAACTGAAGCTTTCTTT
.	TRBV12-3/TRBV12-4	TRBJ1-4	14	few	CASSRGHGNEKLFF	TGTGCCAGCAGTAGGGGCCACGGGAATGAAAAACTGTTTTTT
TRBD1	TRBV7-9	TRBJ1-4	16	.	CASSLPWTGEYEKLFF	TGTGCCAGCAGCTTGCCATGGACAGGGGAGTATGAAAAACTGTTTTTT
.	TRBV4-1	TRBJ2-3	13	.	CASSSRGLDTQYF	TGCGCCAGCAGCTCCCGGGGGCTAGATACGCAGTATTTT
.	TRBV4-3	TRBJ1-5	15	.	CASSHGTTRNQPQHF	TGCGCCAGCAGCCACGGTACTACGCGCAATCAGCCCCAGCATTTT
TRBD1	TRBV27	TRBJ1-1	13	.	CASNPLAGQEAFF	TGTGCCAGCAATCCTCTAGCGGGACAGGAAGCTTTCTTT
TRBD1	TRBV19	TRBJ1-1	13	.	CASSTGGLGTAFF	TGTGCCAGTAGTACAGGGGGCCTGGGGACGGCTTTCTTT
TRBD2	TRBV3-1	TRBJ2-6	18	.	CASSQDGRARAGANVLTF	TGTGCCAGCAGCCAAGACGGGAGGGCTCGGGCTGGGGCCAACGTCCTGACTTTC
TRBD2	TRBV12-3/TRBV12-4	TRBJ2-1	12	.	CASSGEGREQFF	TGTGCCAGCAGTGGGGAGGGCAGGGAACAGTTCTTC
.	TRBV10-3	TRBJ2-5	11	.	CAISTGETQYF	TGTGCCATCAGTACGGGAGAGACCCAGTACTTC
TRBD1	TRBV27	TRBJ2-7	16	.	CASSSTTGQRPYEQYF	TGTGCCAGCAGTTCCACAACGGGACAGAGACCCTACGAGCAGTACTTC
.	TRBV10-3	TRBJ2-3	11	.	CAIDNGDTQYF	TGTGCCATCGATAACGGGGATACGCAGTATTTT
TRBD2	TRBV5-1	TRBJ2-7	14	many	CASSPTSGTYEQYF	TGCGCCAGCAGCCCGACTAGCGGTACGTACGAGCAGTACTTC
.	TRBV7-2	TRBJ1-5	12	.	CASSRTGQPQHF	TGTGCCAGCAGCCGCACGGGTCAACCCCAGCATTTT
.	TRBV7-9	TRBJ1-5	17	.	CASSVYGGPYSNQPQHF	TGTGCCAGCAGCGTGTACGGGGGTCCCTATAGCAATCAGCCCCAGCATTTT
.	TRBV15	TRBJ2-3	14	.	CATSRRVPSDTQYF	TGTGCCACCAGCCGCCGGGTGCCATCAGATACGCAGTATTTT
TRBD1	TRBV29-1	TRBJ2-1	13	.	CSVTPGQGFEQFF	TGCAGCGTTACGCCGGGACAGGGATTTGAGCAGTTCTTC
.	TRBV12-3/TRBV12-4	TRBJ2-7	15	few	CASSLGGLVTYEQYF	TGTGCCAGCAGTTTGGGGGGTCTCGTCACCTACGAGCAGTACTTC
.	TRBV7-9	TRBJ2-1	13	few	CASSLVGFNEQFF	TGTGCCAGCAGCTTAGTGGGGTTCAATGAGCAGTTCTTC
TRBD1	TRBV12-3/TRBV12-4	TRBJ1-1	13	.	CASSQGVPREAFF	TGTGCCAGCAGCCAGGGGGTCCCACGGGAAGCTTTCTTT
TRBD1	TRBV2	TRBJ2-1	15	.	CASSIRDRGNNEQFF	TGTGCCAGCAGCATCCGGGACAGGGGAAACAATGAGCAGTTCTTC
.	TRBV20-1	TRBJ1-4	12	.	CSARPENEKLFF	TGCAGTGCTAGACCGGAGAATGAAAAACTGTTTTTT
TRBD1	TRBV13	TRBJ2-7	14	few	CASCAGTARYEQYF	TGTGCCAGCTGCGCCGGGACAGCACGCTACGAGCAGTACTTC
.	TRBV28	TRBJ1-2	13	.	CASTELGAHGYTF	TGTGCCAGCACCGAATTGGGGGCGCATGGCTACACCTTC
.	TRBV11-2	TRBJ2-1	15	.	CASTSKDSTVGEQFF	TGTGCCAGCACCTCGAAGGACAGCACCGTGGGTGAGCAGTTCTTC
TRBD2	TRBV29-1	TRBJ2-1	13	once	CSAGLVDYNEQFF	TGCAGCGCAGGACTAGTCGACTACAATGAGCAGTTCTTC
TRBD1	TRBV6-6	TRBJ1-6	16	.	CASTLDRGTDNSPLHF	TGTGCCAGCACCCTGGACAGGGGAACCGATAATTCACCCCTCCACTTT
TRBD1	TRBV25-1	TRBJ2-7	17	.	CASSYDRGQVGSYEQYF	TGTGCCAGCAGCTACGACAGGGGGCAAGTCGGTTCCTACGAGCAGTACTTC
.	TRBV11-2	TRBJ2-7	12	once	CASSSNHYEQYF	TGTGCCAGCAGCTCCAACCACTACGAGCAGTACTTC
.	TRBV28	TRBJ1-2	13	once	CASSSPSLTGYTF	TGTGCCAGCAGTTCCCCGTCCCTGACGGGCTACACCTTC